The clone carrying this TCR beta chain was seen repeatedly, ten times or more. This sample was included in a study of T-cell reconstitution after alpha-beta-depleted transplantation in children. Germline V gene data show CDR1 as KGHDR and CDR2 as SFDVKD. The trim removed 3 bases at V and 8 bases at J, leaving 3 bases unmatched. The length of the CDR3 is 13 residues. As it was prepared, the TCRbeta library received unique molecular identifiers. In TCRdb, the PCR reads were re-called with MiXCR into one record per CDR3 protein. The sample lists about 160,000 distinct CDR3 sequences, 11% occurring once. The TCR comes from a boy between 2 and 10 years old with acute myeloid leukemia, due to receive a stem cell transplant. The V and J genes are TRBV24-1 and TRBJ2-3; 8 bases are a match to TRBD2. Sequencing used PBMCs, obtained before TCRalphabeta/CD19-depleted stem cell transplant. The CDR3 here is CATSDPGGTTQYF. The CDR3 DNA is TGTGCCACCAGTGATCCGGGGGGGACTACGCAGTATTTT.